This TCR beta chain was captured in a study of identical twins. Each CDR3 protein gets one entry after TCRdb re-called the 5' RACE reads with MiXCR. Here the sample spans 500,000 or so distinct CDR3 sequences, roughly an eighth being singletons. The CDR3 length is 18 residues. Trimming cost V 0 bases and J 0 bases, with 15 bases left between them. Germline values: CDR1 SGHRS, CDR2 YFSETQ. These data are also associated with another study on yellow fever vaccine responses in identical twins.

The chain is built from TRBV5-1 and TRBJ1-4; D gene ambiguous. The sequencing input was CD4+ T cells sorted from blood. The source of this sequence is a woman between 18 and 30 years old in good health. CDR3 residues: CASSLGGQPTATNEKLFF. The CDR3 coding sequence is TGCGCCAGCAGCTTGGGAGGGCAGCCAACAGCAACTAATGAAAAACTGTTTTTT.